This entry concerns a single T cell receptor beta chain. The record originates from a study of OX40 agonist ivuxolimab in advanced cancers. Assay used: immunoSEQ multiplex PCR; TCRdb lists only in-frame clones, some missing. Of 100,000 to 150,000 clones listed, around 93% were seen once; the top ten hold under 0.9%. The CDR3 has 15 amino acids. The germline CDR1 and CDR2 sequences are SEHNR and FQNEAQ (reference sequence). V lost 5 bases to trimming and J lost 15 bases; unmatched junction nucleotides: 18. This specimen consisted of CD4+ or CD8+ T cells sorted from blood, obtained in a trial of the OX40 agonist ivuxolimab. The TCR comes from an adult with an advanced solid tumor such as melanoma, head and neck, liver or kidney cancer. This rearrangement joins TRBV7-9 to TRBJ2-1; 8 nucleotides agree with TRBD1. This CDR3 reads CASSLLLTGVIRPFF. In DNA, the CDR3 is TGTGCCAGCAGCCTGCTCCTGACAGGGGTCATACGGCCGTTCTTC.